This T cell receptor beta chain was recovered during a study of cytomegalovirus exposure and HLA in healthy donors (dated by TCRdb to 2015 to 2018). About the full investigation: An earlier analysis of approximately 550 of the donors reported 250 to 300 Gb of sequence data and 100 million to 140 million unique TCR beta sequences from around 200 million T cells. An early release that covered about 600 HLA-typed donors contained approximately 300 gigabases of sequencing data and around 80 million unique TCR sequences. The genetic ancestry cluster associated with self-reported Caucasian donors included 65% to 90% of the 398 genotyped donors. The study aimed to test whether cataloging public T cell receptors could reveal signatures of past pathogen exposure. The study profiled the T cell repertoires of more than 500 subjects by immunosequencing and related them to cytomegalovirus serostatus. Besides the first cohort of some 670 subjects, a separate validation cohort made up of over a hundred different subjects was used. To predict cytomegalovirus infection status, the study combined high-throughput TCR immunosequencing, statistical association of individual TCRs with disease status, and machine learning. A later analysis re-examined previously published TCR beta repertoires from just over 650 donors and added high-resolution HLA genotyping to investigate patterns of TCR occurrence. Rather than using new phenotypic data, the later analysis identified candidate immune exposures from TCR beta sequences and from how often those sequences occurred across donors. To decide whether each TCR beta V gene segment behaved as functional or pseudogenic, an earlier analysis of some 600 of the donors relied on high-throughput TCR beta sequencing. Donor age, sex, ethnicity and CMV serostatus were compiled together with the repertoire data. A later genetic analysis took genome-wide SNP genotypes for about three fifths of the 666 donors and used that subset as a discovery cohort. Every repertoire in the discovery cohort had been generated on one and the same sequencing platform. HLA typing included class I and class II loci at four-digit resolution. The number of donors typed differed by locus, with about 629-630 for A, B, C, DRB1 and DQB1, 522 for DQA1, 600 to 610 for DPA1, and around 430 for DPB1. Roughly 5 DR-DQ haplotypes were treated as single units for association and clustering because of strong linkage in the cohort. Among 300 to 500 genotyped donors of the cohort, an average of around 250,000 unique TCR beta nucleotide sequences was sequenced per donor, of which approximately 19% were non-productive.

Study-wide conclusions, independent of this receptor: Compared with the roughly 700-donor mean, donors in an Asian-associated ancestry cluster had fewer N-insertions in productive TCRs, according to a later genetic analysis. In vitro tests confirmed that a few of the cytomegalovirus-associated TCR beta chains recognize cytomegalovirus antigens. While some public TCRs were present in many individuals, most TCR sequences turned up only very rarely across donors. The earlier analysis of nearly 600 of the donors excluded approximately 15 rarely observed V segments, including chromosome 9 orphons, because counts were too low. It was suggested by the authors that the approach could potentially be generalized to other disease states and immunological phenotypes. A later analysis associated 15,000 or so TCR beta sequences with specific HLA alleles at a false discovery rate of 0.05. Because some donors lacked HLA typing at each locus, the association tests relied only on the typed subset. Immune exposure information for the cohort was limited to CMV serostatus. When HLA alleles, especially DR and DQ, strongly co-occurred, TCR associations were difficult to assign to individual alleles. A group of highly shared sequence variants was considered likely to be a technical artifact of the sequencing pipeline. In both the original and validation cohorts, the classifier was reported to diagnose cytomegalovirus status with high specificity and sensitivity. Sequencing depth was assumed to be roughly uniform across donors in the presence/absence analyses, though that assumption may not hold. An earlier analysis of approximately 530 of the donors showed that most TCR beta V segments appeared in productive rearrangements either about 87% or about 30% of the time, which broadly matched IMGT annotations. In a later analysis, most CMV-associated TCR beta chains were found to appear HLA-restricted, with HLA associations seemingly driven largely by CMV exposure. Only TCR beta chains were sequenced in this cohort, and the absence of alpha or paired-chain data limited detectable features. The study gave a list of 150 to 200 TCR beta chains associated with cytomegalovirus. A further reported finding was that TCR beta sequences accurately predicted the HLA-A and HLA-B alleles for most subjects in the first cohort. In a later analysis, HLA-associated TCR beta chains showed more clonal expansion and lower generation probabilities than non-associated chains that were equally common. V-gene and J-gene trimming of TCR beta chains was associated with a missense DCLRE1C variant in a later genetic analysis, and the association was replicated in an independent cohort. A later analysis reported that several top co-occurrence clusters appeared linked to parvovirus B19, influenza, CMV and Epstein-Barr virus. Linkage disequilibrium might explain the correlated functional status among segregating V segments, but an unknown experimental factor could not be ruled out. According to a later analysis, TCR association rates differed among HLA loci, with DRB1 alleles showing the most associated TCRs and HLA-C alleles showing the fewest. Some IMGT-functional V segments, including TRBV6-2 and TRBV6-3, could not be told apart with the 87-base-pair reads, so those segments were excluded.

On this clone itself: Its antigen has not been determined. No base quality values were provided; no much bigger clone lies one nucleotide off.

The cohort comprised 666 healthy bone marrow donors. All cohort members were sampled while nominally healthy, although unrecorded immune exposures were likely present. The donor tested CMV seronegative, placing the donor among the 350 to 400 seronegative members of the cohort. A peripheral blood sample was collected from each donor, and TCR beta sequencing was performed on peripheral blood mononuclear cells. The Qiagen DNeasy Blood Extraction Kit was used to extract genomic DNA from the blood cell samples. The method behind the library was the immunoSEQ multiplex PCR assay. A mixture of 60 forward primers for TCR Vbeta segments and 13 reverse primers for TCR Jbeta segments was used in the multiplex PCR. The CDR3 region of rearranged TCR beta genes was amplified from genomic DNA with a multiplex PCR assay. The amplified TCR beta libraries were sequenced on the Illumina HiSeq System as 87-base-pair reads. The authors' pipeline ran thus. In a later analysis, roughly 80 million unique TCR beta chains were counted across the 500 to 850 repertoires, and around 11 million of these chains were shared by at least two donors. To remove PCR and sequencing errors, raw reads were error-corrected and collapsed into unique sequences using a nearest-neighbor algorithm that merged closely related sequences. V, D and J gene segments were assigned by aligning CDR3 sequences to IMGT reference sequences. Each retained sequence needed at least a six-nucleotide match to both a V gene segment and a J gene segment. A rearrangement was called productive if the CDR3 had no stop codons and remained in frame with V and J, and every other rearrangement was called non-productive. CDR3 was defined according to IMGT convention as the region running from the second conserved V-encoded cysteine to the conserved J-encoded phenylalanine. In an earlier analysis of just under 600 of the donors, sequences lacking an unambiguous match to a single V gene segment were excluded. An earlier analysis of fewer than 750 of the donors classified V segments as functional when productive rearrangements were above 56.7% and as segregating when the standard deviation between donors was above 5%. A statistical classification framework was built to diagnose cytomegalovirus status from the catalog of TCR beta chain sequences. V and J gene assignment, in a later analysis, came from comparing TCR nucleotide sequences with IMGT/GENE-DB human TR gene sequences. Using the TCRdist pipeline, a later analysis assigned CDR3 sequences along with most-parsimonious VDJ recombination scenarios. A later analysis defined each TCR beta chain by its CDR3 amino acid sequence plus V-gene family, and excluded reads lacking a unique V-gene family. A later analysis removed several hundred highly shared, low-generation-probability nucleotide sequences to deal with suspected cross-contamination and a sequencing artifact. In a later analysis, a clonal expansion index was calculated for each public chain from normalized within-repertoire ranks of inferred template counts. Generation probabilities in a later analysis came from a VDJ recombination model fitted to out-of-frame rearrangements, and those results were checked against IGoR. In a later analysis, TCR-TCR, TCR-HLA and TCR-CMV co-occurrence was scored with hypergeometric tests, and a repertoire-size bias correction was applied to TCR pairs. False discovery rates were estimated in a later analysis by permuting HLA or CMV assignments 20 times. A later analysis grouped co-occurring TCRs with DBSCAN, adding TCRdist sequence similarity when clustering within HLA-allele-positive subsets. Co-occurrence clustering excluded repertoires with fewer than 30,000 or more than 120,000 public chains, plus five with anomalous nucleotide sharing. The table comes from immuneACCESS by way of TCRdb, which keeps in-frame sequences with V and J called. Part of the clones is missing from these tables; in studies checked, under half for an unresolved V gene and the rest for unknown reasons. V and J calls and clone size come straight from that table; D and trimming were deduced from the DNA. The table for this sample lists about 190,000 clones; about 89% of them were counted only once. Jointly, the top ten make up 1.3% of the sample.

Trimming removed 0 bases from V and 3 bases from J; the gene matches leave 8 bases unexplained. From cysteine to phenylalanine, the CDR3 is 17 amino acids long. Of the read, only the CDR3 DNA is kept; its 51 bases are in frame from base 1. CDR1 and CDR2, per the germline V gene (reference sequence), are GTSNPN and SVGIG. Material for sequencing was PBMCs. The sequence was collected from a man between 25 and 39 years old in good health and CMV-seronegative. The chain is made from TRBV30 and TRBJ2-3; TRBD2 fits 11 bases in the junction. The CDR3 reads CAWSVPALAGVTDTQYF. The DNA sequence follows: TGTGCCTGGAGTGTCCCAGCACTAGCGGGAGTTACAGATACGCAGTATTTT.